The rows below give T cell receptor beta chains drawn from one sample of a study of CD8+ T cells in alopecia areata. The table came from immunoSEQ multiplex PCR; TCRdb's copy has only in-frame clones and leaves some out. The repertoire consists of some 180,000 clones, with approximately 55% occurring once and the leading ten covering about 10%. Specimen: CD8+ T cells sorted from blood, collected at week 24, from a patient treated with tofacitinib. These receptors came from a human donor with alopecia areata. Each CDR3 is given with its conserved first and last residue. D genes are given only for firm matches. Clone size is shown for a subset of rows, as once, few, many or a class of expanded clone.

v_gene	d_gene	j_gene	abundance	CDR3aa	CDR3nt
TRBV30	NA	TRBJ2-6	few	CAWSAGSGANVLTF	TGTGCCTGGAGTGCGGGGTCCGGGGCCAACGTCCTGACTTTC
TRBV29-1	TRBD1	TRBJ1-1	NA	CSVTDRGPSEAFF	TGCAGCGTAACGGACAGGGGGCCCAGTGAAGCTTTCTTT
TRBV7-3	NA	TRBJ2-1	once	CASSLAPYNEQFF	TGTGCCAGCAGCTTAGCGCCTTACAATGAGCAGTTCTTC
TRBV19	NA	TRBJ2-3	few	CASSISSRRGATDTQYF	TGTGCCAGTAGTATTAGTTCTCGGCGGGGAGCAACAGATACGCAGTATTTT
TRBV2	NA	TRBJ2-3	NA	CASMGGQGTDTQYF	TGTGCCAGCATGGGGGGGCAGGGCACAGATACGCAGTATTTT
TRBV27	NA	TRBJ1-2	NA	CASSFTSLGDGYTF	TGTGCCAGCAGTTTTACCAGTTTGGGAGATGGCTACACCTTC
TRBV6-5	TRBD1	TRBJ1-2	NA	CASSYEPTGEDGYTF	TGTGCCAGCAGTTACGAACCTACAGGGGAGGATGGCTACACCTTC
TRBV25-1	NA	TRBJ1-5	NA	CASSEKFDQPQHF	TGTGCCAGCAGTGAGAAGTTCGATCAGCCCCAGCATTTT
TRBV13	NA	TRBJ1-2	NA	CASSLLGFDGYTF	TGTGCCAGCAGCTTATTGGGGTTTGATGGCTACACCTTC
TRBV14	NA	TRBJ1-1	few	CASSQLSSLNTEAFF	TGTGCCAGCAGCCAACTTTCTAGCCTGAACACTGAAGCTTTCTTT
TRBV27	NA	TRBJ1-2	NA	CASSPGQNYGYTF	TGTGCCAGCAGCCCCGGACAGAACTATGGCTACACCTTC
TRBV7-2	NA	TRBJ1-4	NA	CASSDDSGGEKLFF	TGTGCCAGCAGCGACGACAGTGGAGGAGAAAAACTGTTTTTT
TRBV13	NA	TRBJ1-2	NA	CASSLVDAGNYGYTF	TGTGCCAGCAGCTTAGTTGATGCGGGAAACTATGGCTACACCTTC
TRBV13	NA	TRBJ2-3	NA	CASSSQMDTQYF	TGTGCCAGCAGCTCTCAAATGGATACGCAGTATTTT
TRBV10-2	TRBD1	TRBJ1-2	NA	CASSYQTGGIYGYTF	TGCGCCAGCAGTTACCAGACAGGGGGTATCTATGGCTACACCTTC
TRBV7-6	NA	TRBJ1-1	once	CASSPPGQGEDTEAFF	TGTGCCAGCAGCCCCCCAGGGCAGGGCGAAGACACTGAAGCTTTCTTT
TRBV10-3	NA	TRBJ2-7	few	CAISDSAGGKGYEQYF	TGTGCCATCAGTGATTCGGCAGGAGGGAAAGGATACGAGCAGTACTTC
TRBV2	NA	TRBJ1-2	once	CASMNGLLGYTF	TGTGCCAGCATGAACGGCCTCCTGGGCTACACCTTC
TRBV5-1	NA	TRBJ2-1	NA	CASSLVASEQFF	TGCGCCAGCAGCTTGGTAGCTTCTGAGCAGTTCTTC
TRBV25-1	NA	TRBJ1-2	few	CASSESLLGYTF	TGTGCCAGCAGTGAATCCCTCCTCGGCTACACCTTC
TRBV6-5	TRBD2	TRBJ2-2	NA	CASTPGTRIGELFF	TGTGCCAGCACCCCGGGGACTAGAATCGGGGAGCTGTTTTTT
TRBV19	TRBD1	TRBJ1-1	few	CASSVPGQGTEAFF	TGTGCCAGTAGTGTCCCGGGACAGGGGACTGAAGCTTTCTTT
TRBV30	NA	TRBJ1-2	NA	CAWSYADYGYTF	TGTGCCTGGAGTTATGCAGACTATGGCTACACCTTC
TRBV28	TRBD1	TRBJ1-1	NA	CASSFPTGSNTEAFF	TGTGCCAGCAGTTTCCCGACAGGGTCGAACACTGAAGCTTTCTTT
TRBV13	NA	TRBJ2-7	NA	CASSLEGVTTYEQYF	TGTGCCAGCAGCTTAGAAGGGGTAACTACCTACGAGCAGTACTTC
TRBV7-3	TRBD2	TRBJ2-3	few	CASSSGGGTDTQYF	TGTGCCAGCTCTAGCGGGGGGGGCACAGATACGCAGTATTTT
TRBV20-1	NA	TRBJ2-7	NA	CSARAGFEQYF	TGCAGTGCTAGAGCGGGTTTCGAGCAGTACTTC
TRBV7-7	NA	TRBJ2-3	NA	CASQCRTTTEGSSTDTQYF	TGTGCCAGCCAGTGCCGGACAACCACTGAGGGGTCGAGTACAGATACGCAGTATTTT